The 24 T cell receptor beta chains reported below all come from one sample, sequenced in a study of cytomegalovirus exposure and HLA in healthy donors. Use of 60 Vbeta and 13 Jbeta primers characterized the PCR. The repertoire was sequenced with immunoSEQ multiplex PCR; TCRdb's copy has only in-frame clones and lacks some. The sample yields about 180,000 clones, approximately 81% seen once. The material sequenced was PBMCs. These TCRs come from a woman aged 25 to 45 in good health and CMV-seronegative.

The rearrangement joins TRBV6-5 to TRBJ2-5, with D possibly TRBD2 on 6 matching bases. Trimming shortened V by 6 bases and J by 5 bases, and 13 bases separated the two germline ends. The V gene's germline CDR1 is MNHEY and CDR2 SVGAGI. The CDR3 spans 13 residues. The CDR3 coding sequence is TGTGCCAGCAGCAGCGGGTCCGGGGAGACCCAGTACTTC. Protein: CASSSGSGETQYF.

V gene TRBV4-3 combines with J gene TRBJ1-6; D call uncertain. The V end was cut by 0 bases, the J end by 7 bases, with 7 bases between. The V gene's germline CDR1 is LGHNA and CDR2 YSLEER. The CDR3 is 14 residues long. The CDR3 sequence: CASSQEVRNSPLHF. For the CDR3, the DNA is TGCGCCAGCAGCCAAGAGGTCAGAAATTCACCCCTCCACTTT.

This clone was seen a single time. The gene calls are TRBV19 and TRBJ2-1, with 11 nucleotides matching TRBD2. V lost 8 bases and J lost 7; bases outside the gene matches: 7. This CDR3 has 14 amino acids. Germline V CDR1 and CDR2: LNHDA, SQIVND (reference sequence). Here the CDR3 reads CASSTSGSPNEQFF. The DNA of the CDR3 is TGTGCCAGTTCAACTAGCGGGAGCCCAAATGAGCAGTTCTTC.

The chain links TRBV5-1 to TRBJ2-3; 10 bases line up with TRBD2. The ends lost 0 bases at V and 5 bases at J; junction bases unmatched: 3. The CDR3 spans 15 residues. The V gene's germline CDR1 is SGHRS and CDR2 YFSETQ. The CDR3 is CASSLAASGGDTQYF. In nucleotides, the CDR3 is TGCGCCAGCAGCTTGGCGGCTAGCGGGGGAGATACGCAGTATTTT.

In this sample, this clone turned up a few times. This chain joins TRBV10-3 and TRBJ2-1; 11 bases map to TRBD2. Germline values: CDR1 ENHRY, CDR2 SYGVKD. V was clipped by 5 bases and J by 11 bases; unmatched bases: 8. This CDR3 contains 14 residues. The CDR3, as DNA: TGTGCCATCAGTTTGGGGACTAGCGGAGAGAAGCAGTTCTTC. The encoded protein is CAISLGTSGEKQFF.

The chain recombines TRBV29-1 with TRBJ1-2; D is undetermined. The CDR3 has 11 residues. Germline V lookup: CDR1 SQVTM, CDR2 ANQGSEA. Between the trimmed V and J ends, which lost 2 bases and 8 bases, there was a span of 9 bases. DNA for the CDR3: TGCAGCGTTGAACTGTTCGAGGGCTACACCTTC. Its translation: CSVELFEGYTF.

The V and J genes are TRBV5-1 and TRBJ2-1; no firm D call. This CDR3 is built from 12 residues. Looked up from germline, CDR1 is SGHRS and CDR2 is YFSETQ. V was cut by 4 bases and J by 4 bases, with 6 bases left in between. The CDR3 loop reads CASSHIYNEQFF. In DNA form, the CDR3 reads TGCGCCAGCAGCCACATTTACAATGAGCAGTTCTTC.

The genes are TRBV27 and TRBJ2-7; the match to TRBD1 covers 9 bases. Germline V gene data show CDR1 as MNHEY and CDR2 as SMNVEV (reference sequence). CDR3 length: 14 residues. Trimming took 0 bases from V and 6 from J; bases not matched to a gene: 3. This CDR3 reads CASSLSGTGSEQYF. The DNA for the CDR3 is TGTGCCAGCAGTTTATCGGGGACAGGGTCCGAGCAGTACTTC.

The gene calls are TRBV11-2 and TRBJ1-1, with TRBD1 identical over 8 bases. CDR1 is SGHAT and CDR2 is FQNNGV in the germline V gene. This CDR3 comprises 15 residues. V trimming: 4 bases; J trimming: 0 bases; junction bases outside the gene matches: 4. The CDR3 protein is CASSSPTGVNTEAFF. DNA for the CDR3: TGTGCCAGCAGCTCACCGACAGGGGTGAACACTGAAGCTTTCTTT. The full variable domain, in which reference TRBV11-2 and TRBJ1-1 provide the parts outside the CDR3, is EAGVAQSPRYKIIEKRQSVAFWCNPISGHATLYWYQQILGQGPKLLIQFQNNGVVDDSQLPKDRFSAERLKGVDSTLKIQPAKLEDSAVYLCASSSPTGVNTEAFFGQGTRLTVV.

This clone was observed a handful of times. The V call is TRBV5-1, the J call TRBJ1-3, with 8 bases aligning to TRBD1. The V segment lost 0 bases and the J segment 4 bases; nucleotides outside the gene matches: 6. The CDR3 consists of 16 residues. Germline loops: CDR1 SGHRS, CDR2 YFSETQ. The CDR3 DNA follows: TGCGCCAGCAGCTTGGACCAGGGGGCTTCGGGAAACACCATATATTTT. It encodes CASSLDQGASGNTIYF.

This chain links TRBV5-1 with TRBJ2-1; the match to TRBD2 covers 9 bases. V shed 5 bases, J shed 7 bases, and the junction held 16 bases outside the gene matches. Germline V gene data show CDR1 as SGHRS and CDR2 as YFSETQ. This CDR3 has 17 amino acids. CDR3 residues: CASRFTSGSPEGNEQFF. The CDR3 DNA sequence: TGCGCCAGCAGGTTTACTAGCGGGTCCCCCGAGGGGAATGAGCAGTTCTTC.

The CDR3 sequence: CASSIPGTGSQPQHF. CDR3 DNA sequence: TGTGCCAGTAGTATCCCCGGGACAGGGTCTCAGCCCCAGCATTTT. The genes are TRBV19 and TRBJ1-5, with 9 bases that match TRBD1. CDR3 length: 15 residues. CDR1 is LNHDA, CDR2 SQIVND, per germline (reference sequence). The V and J ends lost 3 bases and 6 bases, in that order; junction bases with no gene match: 6.

The gene calls are TRBV2 and TRBJ1-1, with 12 bases lining up with TRBD1. Germline V gene data show CDR1 as SNHLY and CDR2 as FYNNEI. The junction had 0 bases not matched to a gene; V was cut back by 6 bases and J by 4 bases. This CDR3 region has 13 residues. DNA of the CDR3: TGTGCCAGCAGGGGACAGGGGGCCACTGAAGCTTTCTTT. This encodes CASRGQGATEAFF.

The chain uses TRBV27 and TRBJ2-7, with 7 bases lining up with TRBD2. The CDR3 contains 15 residues. Losses at the gene ends were 4 bases for V and 4 bases for J; bases not matched to a gene: 10. Germline V lookup: CDR1 MNHEY, CDR2 SMNVEV (reference sequence). CDR3: CASSYERGRYYEQYF. For the CDR3, the DNA is TGTGCCAGCAGTTACGAGCGGGGTCGATATTACGAGCAGTACTTC.

The rearrangement uses TRBV6-1 and TRBJ1-2; 7 nucleotides align to TRBD1. The CDR3 totals 13 residues. V trimming: 6 bases; J trimming: 8 bases; junction bases outside the gene matches: 9. Germline CDR1 and CDR2: MNHNS and SASEGT. Written as DNA, the CDR3 is TGTGCCAGCAGATTGACAGGGTTAGGGGGCTACACCTTC. Its protein product is CASRLTGLGGYTF.

The rearrangement links TRBV2 to TRBJ1-2; a possible D gene is TRBD1 (5 bases). The V end was cut by 4 bases, the J end by 5 bases, with 17 bases between. The CDR3 runs to 15 residues. CDR1 SNHLY and CDR2 FYNNEI come from the germline V gene. CDR3 in amino acids: CASSVGGTAGYGYTF. Here the CDR3 DNA reads TGTGCCAGCAGTGTCGGCGGGACGGCGGGGTATGGCTACACCTTC. Together with reference TRBV2 and TRBJ1-2, the CDR3 gives the full variable domain: EPEVTQTPSHQVTQMGQEVILRCVPISNHLYFYWYRQILGQKVEFLVSFYNNEISEKSEIFDDQFSVERPDGSNFTLKIRSTKLEDSAMYFCASSVGGTAGYGYTFGSGTRLTVV.

The table lists this clone with a few counts. The chain employs TRBV5-6 and TRBJ1-3, with a weak D call TRBD1 (5 bases). Germline V CDR1 and CDR2: SGHDT, YYEEEE. V was trimmed by 1 base and J by 2 bases, leaving 7 bases between them. The CDR3 totals 14 residues. Here the CDR3 DNA reads TGTGCCAGCAGCTTGTCAGGGACTGGAAACACCATATATTTT. Its protein product is CASSLSGTGNTIYF.

The J gene is TRBJ2-1, the V gene TRBV19; TRBD2 agrees at 9 bases. V dropped 2 bases and J dropped 5; count of bases not matched to a gene: 4. Germline V gene lookup returns CDR1 LNHDA and CDR2 SQIVND (reference sequence). This CDR3 is 15 amino acids long. The CDR3 region is CASSISASGNNEQFF. The CDR3 nucleotides read TGTGCCAGTAGTATATCGGCTAGCGGGAACAATGAGCAGTTCTTC.

This clone appeared a single time. The V gene is TRBV2, the J gene TRBJ1-1, with D maybe TRBD1 (5 bases). CDR3 length equals 15 residues. Germline V gene data show CDR1 as SNHLY and CDR2 as FYNNEI. Trimming removed 1 base at V and 4 bases at J, with 13 bases between. CDR3 amino acids: CASSEEGMSGTEAFF. The CDR3 nucleotides read TGTGCCAGCAGTGAAGAGGGGATGTCTGGCACTGAAGCTTTCTTT.

This clone was seen a few times. The chain recombines TRBV9 with TRBJ2-7; TRBD2 aligns across 7 bases. Germline V gives CDR1 SGDLS, CDR2 YYNGEE. The V and J ends lost 0 bases and 0 bases, in that order; junction bases with no gene match: 0. The CDR3 has 14 residues. CDR3 sequence: CASSVGGSSYEQYF. The CDR3 DNA reads TGTGCCAGCAGCGTAGGCGGGAGCTCCTACGAGCAGTACTTC.

The chain is built from TRBV5-1 and TRBJ2-2, with 8 bases aligning to TRBD1. This CDR3 is built from 16 residues. V lost 4 bases and J lost 4; bases outside the gene matches: 9. CDR1 is SGHRS and CDR2 is YFSETQ in the germline V gene. CDR3 in DNA: TGCGCCAGCAGCCCCCTAGCAGGGGGCATCACCGGGGAGCTGTTTTTT. Protein sequence: CASSPLAGGITGELFF.

This clone was detected only once. The CDR3, as DNA: TGCGCCAGCAGCCACAGTAACGGGGGGGCCGGCGAGACCCAGTACTTC. Its translation is CASSHSNGGAGETQYF. The genes are TRBV5-1 and TRBJ2-5; TRBD2 aligns across 8 bases. The CDR3 totals 16 residues. With 4 bases clipped from V and 5 bases from J, the junction kept 13 bases outside the gene matches. Germline V gene sequence: CDR1 SGHRS, CDR2 YFSETQ.

The gene calls are TRBV5-1 and TRBJ2-7, with 7 nucleotides matching TRBD1. Losses at the gene ends were 0 bases for V and 0 bases for J; bases not matched to a gene: 3. This CDR3 region has 15 residues. Germline CDR1 and CDR2: SGHRS and YFSETQ. The CDR3 reads CASSLEQGFSYEQYF. CDR3 DNA sequence: TGCGCCAGCAGCTTGGAACAGGGGTTCTCCTACGAGCAGTACTTC.

The chain links TRBV4-1 to TRBJ1-2, with unresolved D. Germline V gene sequence: CDR1 MGHRA, CDR2 YSYEKL. The V gene lost 4 bases and the J gene lost 0 bases, with 9 bases spanning the gap. The CDR3 consists of 14 residues. CDR3 sequence: CASSLGRTNYGYTF. The CDR3 DNA is TGCGCCAGCAGCCTTGGCAGGACTAACTATGGCTACACCTTC.